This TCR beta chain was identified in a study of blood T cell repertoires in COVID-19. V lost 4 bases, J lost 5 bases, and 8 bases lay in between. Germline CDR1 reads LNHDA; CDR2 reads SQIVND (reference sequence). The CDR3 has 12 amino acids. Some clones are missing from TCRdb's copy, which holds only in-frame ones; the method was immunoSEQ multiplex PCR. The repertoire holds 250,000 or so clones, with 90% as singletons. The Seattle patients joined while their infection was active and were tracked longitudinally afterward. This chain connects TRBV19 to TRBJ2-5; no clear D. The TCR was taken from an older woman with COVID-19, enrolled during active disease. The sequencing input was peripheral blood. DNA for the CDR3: TGTGCCAGTAGTAAAGCCGGGGAGACCCAGTACTTC. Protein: CASSKAGETQYF. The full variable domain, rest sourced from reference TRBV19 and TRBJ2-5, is DGGITQSPKYLFRKEGQNVTLSCEQNLNHDAMYWYRQDPGQGLRLIYYSQIVNDFQKGDIAEGYSVSREKKESFPLTVTSAQKNPTAFYLCASSKAGETQYFGPGTRLLVL.